Listed below are T cell receptor beta chains from one sample, sequenced in a study of blood T cell repertoires in COVID-19. The repertoire was sequenced with immunoSEQ multiplex PCR; TCRdb's copy has only in-frame clones and lacks some. The repertoire includes fewer than 400,000 clones, more than 85% of them detected once, and about 18% sits in the top ten. The source material was PBMCs or T cells enriched from blood (not recorded which). The source of these receptors is a woman in her 30s who had recovered from COVID-19. Both conserved end residues are part of each CDR3. A D gene is named only where the DNA matches it firmly. Rows give clone size only sometimes, using once, few, many, or a class for an expanded clone.

>TRBV9|.|TRBD2|TRBJ2-1
TGTGCCAAGCACGGCGAGCGGGGGGGCAATGAGCAGTTCTTC
CAKHGERGGNEQFF
>TRBV5-1|.|.|TRBJ2-7
TGCGCCAGCAGCCGACAGTATTCCTACGAGCAGTACTTC
CASSRQYSYEQYF
>TRBV7-9|.|.|TRBJ2-5
TGTGCCAGCGGGAGTACGGGGAGAGAGACCCAGTACTTC
CASGSTGRETQYF
>TRBV2|.|.|TRBJ1-6
TGTGCCAGCAGTGCAGAGAGGTCCTATAATTCACCCCTCCACTTT
CASSAERSYNSPLHF
>TRBV7-2|once|.|TRBJ2-3
TGTGCCAGCAGCTTAGCCTACACAGATACGCAGTATTTT
CASSLAYTDTQYF
>TRBV23-1|.|.|TRBJ1-2
TGCGCCAGCAGCCCCCCCGGGCAGGGCCCGTATGGCTACACCTTC
CASSPPGQGPYGYTF
>TRBV7-9|.|TRBD2|TRBJ2-7
TGTGCCAGCAGCCCCCCGGGAGCGGGAGCTGGGAACGAGCAGTACTTC
CASSPPGAGAGNEQYF
>TRBV28|.|.|TRBJ2-5
TGTGCCAGCAGTCCCCCCCCAGGGCCTGGGGAGACCCAGTACTTC
CASSPPPGPGETQYF
>TRBV7-6|.|.|TRBJ2-3
TGTGCCAGCAGCCAACTCGGGGGTAGCACAGATACGCAGTATTTT
CASSQLGGSTDTQYF
>TRBV29-1|.|.|TRBJ2-7
TGCAGCGTTGAAATTTCCCTATACGAGCAGTACTTC
CSVEISLYEQYF
>TRBV7-9|.|TRBD1|TRBJ1-2
TGTGCCAGCAGCTTAGAAGGTGCAGGGGGCGGTTATGGCTACACCTTC
CASSLEGAGGGYGYTF
>TRBV11-3|.|.|TRBJ2-6
TGTGCCAGCAGCCGAGAGCTCTCTGGGGCCAACGTCCTGACTTTC
CASSRELSGANVLTF
>TRBV5-4|.|TRBD1|TRBJ2-4
TGTGCCAGCAGCTCAAAGAACAGGGGGGCCAAAAACATTCAGTACTTC
CASSSKNRGAKNIQYF
>TRBV13|.|TRBD2|TRBJ2-5
TGTGCCAGCAGCAGGAGGTTAGCGGGGGAGCAAGAGACCCAGTACTTC
CASSRRLAGEQETQYF